The 14 T cell receptor beta chains reported below all come from one sample, sequenced in a study of blood T cell repertoires in COVID-19. Generated by immunoSEQ multiplex PCR, the TCRdb table keeps only in-frame clones and is missing some. The sample yields under 150,000 clones, around 85% seen once. Sequencing input: peripheral blood. Receptors were obtained from a man in his fifties with acute or convalescent COVID-19.

The chain is built from TRBV21-1 and TRBJ1-5. TRBV21-1 is flagged as a pseudogene. This CDR3 is 16 amino acids long. CDR3 in DNA: TGTGCCAGCAGCCCCACCCGCGCTAATAGCAATCAGCCCCAGCATTTT. Translation: CASSPTRANSNQPQHF.

The chain has TRBV2 and TRBJ1-2; D not certain. Germline values: CDR1 SNHLY, CDR2 FYNNEI. The CDR3 totals 14 residues. V was trimmed by 5 bases and J by 1 base, leaving 11 bases between them. For the CDR3, the DNA is TGTGCCAGCAGTTCATACTTGATTAACTATGGCTACACCTTC. Translated, it gives CASSSYLINYGYTF.

This chain joins TRBV7-9 and TRBJ2-7; D is perhaps TRBD1 (5 bases). Germline loops: CDR1 SEHNR, CDR2 FQNEAQ (reference sequence). Between the trimmed V and J ends, which lost 2 bases and 6 bases, there was a span of 8 bases. The CDR3 extends over 12 amino acids. DNA of the CDR3: TGTGCCAGCAGCTTAAGGGGCCCCGAGCAGTACTTC. This codes for CASSLRGPEQYF.

V gene TRBV30 combines with J gene TRBJ1-3; D might be TRBD1 (5 bases). CDR1 is GTSNPN, CDR2 SVGIG, per germline (reference sequence). The CDR3 extends over 13 amino acids. The V end lost 3 bases, the J end lost 4 bases, and 10 bases lay between the germline ends. The DNA for the CDR3 is TGTGCCTGGAGGACAGTACCGGGAAACACCATATATTTT. This encodes CAWRTVPGNTIYF.

The J gene is TRBJ2-7, the V gene TRBV4-1; 10 bases line up with TRBD2. The CDR3 is 15 residues long. The germline CDR1 and CDR2 sequences are MGHRA and YSYEKL. After removal of 0 bases from V and 3 bases from J, the junction contained 2 bases not matched to a gene. CDR3 coding DNA: TGCGCCAGCAGCCAAGAAGTAGCGGGGGGCTACGAGCAGTACTTC. Encoded protein: CASSQEVAGGYEQYF.

The V and J genes are TRBV23-1 and TRBJ1-5; no definite D call. TRBV23-1 is an ORF; its function is uncertain. The CDR3 contains 12 residues. V lost 8 bases and J lost 5, with 10 bases in between. CDR3 region: CASRVPDQPQHF. The CDR3 DNA reads TGCGCCAGCCGGGTACCCGATCAGCCCCAGCATTTT.

The chain uses TRBV19 and TRBJ1-1, with no clear D. This CDR3 is 15 amino acids long. The V gene's germline CDR1 is LNHDA and CDR2 SQIVND (reference sequence). The V end lost 1 base, the J end lost 1 base, and 10 bases lay between the germline ends. CDR3 nucleotides: TGTGCCAGTAGTATAGGGTCTTCGGGGAACACTGAAGCTTTCTTT. Translation gives CASSIGSSGNTEAFF. The full variable domain, with the rest looked up from reference TRBV19 and TRBJ1-1, is DGGITQSPKYLFRKEGQNVTLSCEQNLNHDAMYWYRQDPGQGLRLIYYSQIVNDFQKGDIAEGYSVSREKKESFPLTVTSAQKNPTAFYLCASSIGSSGNTEAFFGQGTRLTVV.

This clone has just a few counts. The rearrangement joins TRBV29-1 to TRBJ1-1; a weak D match, TRBD1 (5 bases). The V end was cut by 3 bases, the J end by 4 bases, with 15 bases between. The germline V gene encodes CDR1 SQVTM and CDR2 ANQGSEA. There are 14 residues in the CDR3. Here the CDR3 DNA reads TGCAGCGTTGACTCCGGGGGGTTGGGCACTGAAGCTTTCTTT. Encoded protein: CSVDSGGLGTEAFF.

The chain carries TRBV19 and TRBJ1-2; D is uncertain. The CDR3 loop spans 14 amino acids. CDR1 is LNHDA and CDR2 is SQIVND in the germline V gene (reference sequence). V shed 5 bases and J shed 3 bases, with 13 bases lying between them. CDR3: CASSSTYQDYGYTF. CDR3 DNA sequence: TGTGCCAGTAGTTCGACATACCAGGACTATGGCTACACCTTC.

The chain is built from TRBV9 and TRBJ1-2, with TRBD1 matching 9 bases. Trimming cost V 0 bases and J 0 bases; bases outside gene matches: 12. Germline loops: CDR1 SGDLS, CDR2 YYNGEE. The CDR3 runs to 19 residues. The CDR3 sequence is CASSVEQGATPSANYGYTF. Here the CDR3 DNA reads TGTGCCAGCAGCGTAGAACAGGGGGCAACCCCTTCAGCTAACTATGGCTACACCTTC.

The chain couples TRBV27 to TRBJ2-3; D unclear. The germline gives CDR1 MNHEY, CDR2 SMNVEV (reference sequence). The CDR3 runs 13 residues. V was clipped by 3 bases and J by 3 bases, with 7 bases between them. The CDR3 loop reads CASSFRLTDTQYF. CDR3 DNA: TGTGCCAGCAGTTTTCGACTGACAGATACGCAGTATTTT.

The chain combines TRBV2 with TRBJ1-1, with D hard to call. In germline, CDR1 is SNHLY, CDR2 FYNNEI. This CDR3 contains 13 residues. Trimming removed 6 bases at V and 8 bases at J, with 16 bases between. The CDR3 DNA reads TGTGCCAGCAGGGCTGGAGCTCTAGCGGAAGCTTTCTTT. Translating gives CASRAGALAEAFF.

This chain connects TRBV11-2 to TRBJ2-7; D might be TRBD2 (5 bases). Trimming took 0 bases from V and 3 from J, leaving 12 bases between them. CDR3 size: 15 residues. Germline assignment: CDR1 SGHAT and CDR2 FQNNGV. For the CDR3, the DNA is TGTGCCAGCAGCTTAGAGGCGGACTTTATCTACGAGCAGTACTTC. Amino acids: CASSLEADFIYEQYF.

The chain links TRBV10-2 to TRBJ1-5; D not certain. The CDR3 contains 14 residues. Germline loops: CDR1 WSHSY, CDR2 SAAADI. V lost 8 bases and J lost 0, with 11 bases in between. In DNA form, the CDR3 reads TGCGCCAGCGGGAAAGCGGATAGCAATCAGCCCCAGCATTTT. Translated: CASGKADSNQPQHF.